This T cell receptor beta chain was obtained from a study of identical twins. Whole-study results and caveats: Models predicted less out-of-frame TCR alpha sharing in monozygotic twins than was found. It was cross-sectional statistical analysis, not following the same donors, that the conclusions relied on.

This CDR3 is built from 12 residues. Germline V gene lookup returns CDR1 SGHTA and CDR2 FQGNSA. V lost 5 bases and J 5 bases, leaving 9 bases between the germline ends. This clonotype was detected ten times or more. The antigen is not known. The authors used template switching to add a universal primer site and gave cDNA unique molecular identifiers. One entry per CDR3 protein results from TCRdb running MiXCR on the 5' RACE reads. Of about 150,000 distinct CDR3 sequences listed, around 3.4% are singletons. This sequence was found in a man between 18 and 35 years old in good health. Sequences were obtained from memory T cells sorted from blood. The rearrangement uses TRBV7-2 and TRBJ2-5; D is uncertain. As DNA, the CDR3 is TGTGCCAGCAGCCGAGGCTCGGAGACCCAGTACTTC. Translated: CASSRGSETQYF.